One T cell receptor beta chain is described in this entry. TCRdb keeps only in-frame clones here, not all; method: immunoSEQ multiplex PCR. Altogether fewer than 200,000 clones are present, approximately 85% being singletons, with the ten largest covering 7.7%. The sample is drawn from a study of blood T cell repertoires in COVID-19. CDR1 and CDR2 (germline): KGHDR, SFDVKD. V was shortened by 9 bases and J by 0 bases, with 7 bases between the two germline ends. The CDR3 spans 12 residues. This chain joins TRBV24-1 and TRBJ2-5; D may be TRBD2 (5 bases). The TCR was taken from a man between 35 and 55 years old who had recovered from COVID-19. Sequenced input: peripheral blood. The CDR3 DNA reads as TGTGCCACCGCGAGGGACCAAGAGACCCAGTACTTC. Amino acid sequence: CATARDQETQYF.